These 17 T cell receptor beta chains came from one sample sequenced in a study of T-cell reconstitution after alpha-beta-depleted transplantation in children. Construction of the TCRbeta library involved unique molecular identifiers. One entry per CDR3 protein results from TCRdb running MiXCR on the PCR reads. The repertoire consists of approximately 420,000 distinct CDR3 sequences, with about a tenth occurring once and the leading ten covering nearly 5.5%. The source was PBMCs from the stem cell graft donor, collected from the stem cell graft. These receptors were taken from a human donor who donated a stem cell graft to a child with acute myeloid leukemia.

This clonotype was detected a few times. This sequence joins TRBV25-1 and TRBJ2-3; unclear D gene. Per germline, CDR1 MGHDK and CDR2 SYGVNS. Trimming removed 7 bases from V and 7 bases from J, with 6 bases in between. The CDR3 consists of 10 residues. The CDR3 reads CASTRNTQYF. CDR3 bases: TGTGCCAGCACGCGGAATACGCAGTATTTT.

Many counts were recorded for this clonotype. J is TRBJ1-5 and V is TRBV20-1, with 10 bases fitting TRBD1. The junction had 5 bases not matched to a gene; V was cut back by 1 base and J by 5 bases. The germline CDR1 and CDR2 sequences are DFQATT and SNEGSKA (reference sequence). This CDR3 spans 15 amino acids. DNA for the CDR3: TGCAGTGCTAGAGCTTCGGACAGGGGGTATCAGCCCCAGCATTTT. Its protein product is CSARASDRGYQPQHF.

This clonotype was counted at least ten times. The chain joins TRBV10-3 to TRBJ2-7; a weak D match, TRBD2 (6 bases). Trimming pared 0 bases from V and 6 bases from J, leaving 12 bases between. Looked up from germline, CDR1 is ENHRY and CDR2 is SYGVKD. This CDR3 is built from 14 residues. The CDR3 nucleotides are TGTGCCATCAGTGAGTCGGTAGTGGGGGGCGAGCAGTACGTC. Amino acids: CAISESVVGGEQYV.

This clonotype was seen only a few times. The rearrangement uses TRBV5-4 and TRBJ2-1; 10 bases map to TRBD2. Unmatched junction bases numbered 8, after V lost 4 bases and J lost 7 bases. CDR3 length: 15 residues. Germline V gene lookup returns CDR1 SGHNT and CDR2 YYREEE (reference sequence). The CDR3 DNA reads as TGTGCCAGCAGCCGGACTAGCGGAGAGGGGAATGAGCAGTTCTTC. Amino acid sequence: CASSRTSGEGNEQFF.

This clonotype came up a few times. CDR3 in amino acids: CSARTGGGQGNQPQHF. CDR3 coding DNA: TGCAGTGCTAGAACCGGAGGGGGGCAAGGCAATCAGCCCCAGCATTTT. The rearrangement links TRBV20-1 to TRBJ1-5, with D maybe TRBD1 (6 bases). This CDR3 is 16 amino acids long. The V gene's germline CDR1 is DFQATT and CDR2 SNEGSKA (reference sequence). V was shortened by 2 bases and J by 2 bases, with 16 bases between the two germline ends.

This clonotype has a count of ten or more. This rearrangement joins TRBV25-1 to TRBJ1-1; D possibly corresponds to TRBD1 (5 bases). The CDR3 has 19 amino acids. Germline CDR1 and CDR2: MGHDK and SYGVNS. Trimming removed 4 bases from V and 0 bases from J, with 24 bases in between. CDR3 sequence (DNA): TGTGCCAGCAGTGTACTCGTTACCCGGGACCGGCTTCTGAACACTGAAGCTTTCTTT. It encodes CASSVLVTRDRLLNTEAFF.

The table lists this clonotype with a few counts. This chain links TRBV6-2 or TRBV6-3 with TRBJ2-1, with D possibly being TRBD2 (5 bases). The CDR3 is 14 residues long. Trimming removed 8 bases at V and 0 bases at J, with 11 bases between. The germline V gene encodes CDR1 MNHEY and CDR2 SVGEGT. CDR3 region: CASSRDPSYNEQFF. CDR3 sequence (DNA): TGTGCCAGCTCCCGGGATCCCTCCTACAATGAGCAGTTCTTC.

This clonotype was observed a few times. The chain links TRBV29-1 to TRBJ1-2, with D possibly TRBD1 on 6 matching bases. Trimming cost V 4 bases and J 3 bases, with 15 bases left between them. The CDR3 is 14 residues long. Germline V CDR1 and CDR2: SQVTM, ANQGSEA. The CDR3 reads CSVGPTGGHYGYTF. Written as DNA, the CDR3 is TGCAGCGTTGGACCTACGGGGGGCCACTATGGCTACACCTTC.

This clonotype occurred many times. The chain couples TRBV12-3 or TRBV12-4 to TRBJ1-1; TRBD1 matches at 9 bases. V gave up 1 base and J gave up 2 bases; unmatched junction bases: 8. This CDR3 is 17 amino acids long. The CDR3 sequence: CASSLDPGTGRNTEAFF. CDR3 DNA: TGTGCCAGCAGTTTAGACCCTGGGACAGGGAGAAACACTGAAGCTTTCTTT.

At least ten counts were recorded for this clonotype. The rearrangement links TRBV5-1 to TRBJ1-2; TRBD1 might be the D (5 bases). Germline V gene lookup returns CDR1 SGHRS and CDR2 YFSETQ. V lost 0 bases to trimming and J lost 7 bases, with 16 bases between them. The CDR3 is 15 amino acids. CDR3 nucleotides: TGCGCCAGCAGCTTGGCCGGGGGGAACACGCCTGGCTACACCTTC. Its protein is CASSLAGGNTPGYTF.

The sample holds a few counts of this clonotype. The genes are TRBV20-1 and TRBJ2-7; D not certain. Germline loops: CDR1 DFQATT, CDR2 SNEGSKA (reference sequence). CDR3 length: 16 residues. V was clipped by 5 bases and J by 0 bases, with 20 bases between them. The CDR3 region has the DNA TGCAGTGCTTTCCTAAGGCAAGGCCGTAGCTCCTACGAGCAGTACTTC. Translation gives CSAFLRQGRSSYEQYF.

This rearrangement joins TRBV20-1 to TRBJ2-3; D not resolved. This CDR3 contains 13 residues. Between the trimmed V and J ends, which lost 3 bases and 4 bases, there was a span of 11 bases. CDR1 DFQATT and CDR2 SNEGSKA come from the germline V gene (reference sequence). The CDR3 DNA reads TGCAGTGCTAGTTTTCAAGGCGCAGATACGCAGTATTTT. Amino acids: CSASFQGADTQYF.

The chain uses TRBV20-1 and TRBJ1-5; unclear D gene. V dropped 4 bases and J dropped 1 base, with 11 bases sitting between them. The germline V gene encodes CDR1 DFQATT and CDR2 SNEGSKA (reference sequence). The CDR3 extends over 14 amino acids. The CDR3 sequence: CSAIRGGSNQPQHF. Here the CDR3 DNA reads TGCAGTGCTATCCGGGGAGGGAGCAATCAGCCCCAGCATTTT.

CDR3 protein: CASSPQGPEPFF. The CDR3 nucleotides are TGTGCCAGCTCACCACAGGGCCCTGAGCCTTTCTTT. This chain connects TRBV18 to TRBJ1-1, with D uncertain. Germline assignment: CDR1 KGHSH and CDR2 LQKENI. Trimming shortened V by 1 base and J by 12 bases, and 12 bases separated the two germline ends. CDR3 size: 12 residues.

This clonotype has a count of ten or more. The rearrangement links TRBV20-1 to TRBJ2-3; D call uncertain. V lost 7 bases to trimming and J lost 0 bases, with 11 bases between them. This CDR3 is 13 amino acids long. Germline assignment: CDR1 DFQATT and CDR2 SNEGSKA (reference sequence). CDR3 coding DNA: TGCAGTGGCGCGGAGCCTAGCACAGATACGCAGTATTTT. This sequence encodes CSGAEPSTDTQYF.

CDR3 bases: TGCAGCGTTGGGCAGGGGGAGGAAAAACTGTTTTTT. Translated: CSVGQGEEKLFF. The chain employs TRBV29-1 and TRBJ1-4; 7 positions match TRBD1. V lost 4 bases, J lost 8 bases, and 4 bases stayed unmatched. This CDR3 is 12 amino acids long. Germline V gene lookup returns CDR1 SQVTM and CDR2 ANQGSEA. Based on the CDR3 plus reference TRBV29-1 and TRBJ1-4, the full variable domain is SAVISQKPSRDICQRGTSLTIQCQVDSQVTMMFWYRQQPGQSLTLIATANQGSEATYESGFVIDKFPISRPNLTFSTLTVSNMSPEDSSIYLCSVGQGEEKLFFGSGTQLSVL.

This clonotype was seen only a few times. J is TRBJ2-5 and V is TRBV7-2; D is possibly TRBD1 or TRBD2 (6 bases each). This CDR3 spans 14 amino acids. Germline V gene data show CDR1 as SGHTA and CDR2 as FQGNSA. Trimming took 1 base from V and 4 from J, leaving 10 bases between them. The CDR3 DNA reads as TGTGCCAGCAGCTTAGGGGGGGCCGCAGAGACCCAGTACTTC. Residues: CASSLGGAAETQYF.